Listed below are T cell receptor beta chains from one sample, sequenced in a study of blood T cell repertoires in COVID-19. Measured with immunoSEQ multiplex PCR; TCRdb has only the in-frame clones, and not every one. The sample holds roughly 700,000 clones, 90% seen once. Input material: peripheral blood. The receptors derive from a woman aged 18-29 years with acute or convalescent COVID-19. The CDR3 runs from the conserved cysteine through the conserved F or W. A D gene is named only where the DNA matches it firmly. Some rows have no size entry. The others give once, few or many, or a class for an expanded clone.

cdr3_nt cdr3_aa j_call clone_size d_call v_call
TGTGCCAGCAGTTACCGGGACAGGGCAACTTATAGCAATCAGCCCCAGCATTTT CASSYRDRATYSNQPQHF TRBJ1-5 NA TRBD1 TRBV9
TGTGCCAGCGGGGACAGGGGAGCAACTAATGAAAAACTGTTTTTT CASGDRGATNEKLFF TRBJ1-4 few TRBD1 TRBV25-1
TGTGCCAGCAGCCCTCCAGACAGGGCCTGGTATGAGCAGTTCTTC CASSPPDRAWYEQFF TRBJ2-1 NA TRBD1 TRBV7-9
TGTGCCTGGAGTGTACCCGGACAGGGAGATGGAAACACCATATATTTT CAWSVPGQGDGNTIYF TRBJ1-3 NA TRBD1 TRBV30
TGTGCTAGTGGTCCACATAGAGGACAACCTTACAATGAGCAGTTCTTC CASGPHRGQPYNEQFF TRBJ2-1 NA NA TRBV12-5
TGTGCCAGCAGCTCGCGACAGGGGGCGTACGAGCAGTACTTC CASSSRQGAYEQYF TRBJ2-7 NA TRBD1 TRBV7-9
TGTGCCAGCAGCTTAATGGCCCTCTACGAGCAGTACTTC CASSLMALYEQYF TRBJ2-7 NA NA TRBV7-8
TGCGCCAGCAGCTTGGAGATGGGGGGTTACAACTTC CASSLEMGGYNF TRBJ2-7 NA NA TRBV5-1
TGTGCCAGCAGCTTAGGTTGGCGGTACAATGAGCAGTTCTTC CASSLGWRYNEQFF TRBJ2-1 NA NA TRBV7-2
TGTGCCAGCAGCATGGGAGGGGGGGCCAGAGACCCAGATACGCAGTATTTT CASSMGGGARDPDTQYF TRBJ2-3 NA NA TRBV27
TGTGCCAGCAGTCGTTCCGGGACAGGCAACTACGAGCAGTACTTC CASSRSGTGNYEQYF TRBJ2-7 NA TRBD1 TRBV6-5
TGTGCCATTTCCCTTAGCTCCTACGAGCAGTACTTC CAISLSSYEQYF TRBJ2-7 NA NA TRBV10-3
TGCGCCAGCAGCCTTGACAGAGCCTACGAGCAGTACTTC CASSLDRAYEQYF TRBJ2-7 few NA TRBV4-3
TGTGCCACCCTGGGGGCCCGTCTAGGGAACACTGAAGCTTTCTTT CATLGARLGNTEAFF TRBJ1-1 NA NA TRBV19
TGTGCCAGCTCACCAGGGCTCGCAACTAATGAAAAACTGTTTTTT CASSPGLATNEKLFF TRBJ1-4 NA NA TRBV18
TGCGCCAGCAGACAAACAGGGGGCAACACTGAAGCTTTCTTT CASRQTGGNTEAFF TRBJ1-1 NA TRBD1 TRBV5-1
TGTGCCAGCAGCTTAGCCAGGACAGGGATCGGCTATGGCTACACCTTC CASSLARTGIGYGYTF TRBJ1-2 NA TRBD1 TRBV11-2
TGTGCCTGGAGCCTTAGGGGAAGCTCCTATAATTCACCCCTCCACTTT CAWSLRGSSYNSPLHF TRBJ1-6 NA NA TRBV30
TGTGCCAGCAGCGCCCGGACTAGCGGATTGGGAACCCAGTACTTC CASSARTSGLGTQYF TRBJ2-5 NA TRBD2 TRBV9
TGTGCCAGCAGCGTAGAGTATAGAGGGACTGAAGCTTTCTTT CASSVEYRGTEAFF TRBJ1-1 NA NA TRBV9
TGTGCCAGCAGTGGCCCCACATGGGACAGGAAGACCGGGGAGCTGTTTTTT CASSGPTWDRKTGELFF TRBJ2-2 NA TRBD1 TRBV5-5
TGTGCCAGCAGTCATAACCGGGACACTGAAGCTTTCTTT CASSHNRDTEAFF TRBJ1-1 NA NA TRBV13
TGTGCCAGCAGCTTCGACCGGGGGACCTACAATGAGCAGTTCTTC CASSFDRGTYNEQFF TRBJ2-1 NA NA TRBV7-3
TGTGCCTGGAGCCAGGGGGCCTCCTACGAGCAGTACTTC CAWSQGASYEQYF TRBJ2-7 NA TRBD1 TRBV30
TGTGCCAGCAGCTCCTTCCGTGGGGAGGGATACCCAGATACGCAGTATTTT CASSSFRGEGYPDTQYF TRBJ2-3 NA TRBD2 TRBV5-5
TGTGCCACCAGCGACCTGACAGGGGTTGGTAGGAATGAGCAGTTCTTC CATSDLTGVGRNEQFF TRBJ2-1 NA TRBD1 TRBV15
TGTGCCAGCAGTCAGACTAGCGGGGGTGCAGATACGCAGTATTTT CASSQTSGGADTQYF TRBJ2-3 once TRBD2 TRBV5-4
TGCGCCAGCAGCTTGGCCCCGGGACAGGGGAATAATTCACCCCTCCACTTT CASSLAPGQGNNSPLHF TRBJ1-6 once TRBD1 TRBV5-1